This T cell receptor beta chain was documented in a study of blood T cell repertoires in COVID-19 (dated by TCRdb to the early 2020s). Some background on the complete study: The collaborator samples originated in the United States, Italy and Spain and spanned the acute and convalescent phases of COVID-19. The material from the prospective study consisted of cDNA or gDNA derived from T cells, B-cell-depleted T cells, or PBMCs. The dataset comprised deeply sampled blood TCRbeta repertoires from subjects exposed to, actively infected with, or recovered from COVID-19. A freely available public database, intended as a resource for researchers studying the immune response to SARS-CoV-2, is where the repertoires were released. Samples came from the ongoing ImmuneRACE study (first 160 participants) plus 1,254 subjects from 6 global collaborators. Nearly every sample came with metadata listing a de-identified subject ID, COVID-19 status, age in years and sex. Where available, HLA class I and class II types were taken from metadata supplied by the sample provider and were not determined by assay-based typing. Overall study outcomes, separate from this receptor: The amount of clinical and demographic metadata varied by source and participant and was provided uncurated.

Participants in the prospective study were aged roughly 18 to 90 years, lived in under 30 United States geographic areas, and enrolled through a virtual design. In the prospective study, cohorts were assigned on the basis of participant-reported clinical history obtained from a screening survey and a study questionnaire. Recovered participants in ImmuneRACE Cohort 3 were defined by two consecutive negative NP/OP PCR tests, clearance by a healthcare professional, or resolution of symptoms. In the prospective study, whole blood, serum and a nasopharyngeal or oropharyngeal swab were collected from each participant by mobile phlebotomists. Additional blood draws and questionnaires over an approximately two-month period could optionally be provided by prospective study participants. Blood samples from the prospective study were shipped frozen or at room temperature prior to DNA extraction. After removal of 3 bases from V and 0 bases from J, the junction retains 5 bases not matched to a gene. The germline V gene provides CDR1 KGHSH and CDR2 LQKENI. The CDR3 runs 16 residues from the cysteine to the phenylalanine. The retained sequence is limited to the CDR3, 48 bases, with the frame set at the first base.

As to this clone: This receptor's antigen is unknown. No base qualities exist here, and no much larger clone lies one base off it.

TCRbeta CDR3 regions were amplified from genomic DNA using the immunoSEQ Assay, a bias-controlled multiplex PCR. Per the original workflow: Nucleated cell counts per sample were estimated from amplification of reference gene primers within the assay. Sequence reads were collapsed and filtered to measure the absolute abundance of every unique TCRbeta CDR3 rearrangement. For each sample, productive Simpson clonality was calculated as the square root of Simpson's diversity index over productive rearrangements. Here the immuneACCESS table is served through TCRdb, limited to in-frame sequences with V and J called. Missing clones are a known gap in these copies; in checked studies unresolved V genes cover under half, and the rest lacks a known reason. V, J and clone size are those of that table, while D and trimming were read from the DNA. The sample table holds 250,000 to 300,000 clones, of which around nine tenths were seen once. Roughly 1.1% of the sample is held by the ten biggest clonotypes.

The receptor's source is a woman between 25 and 40 years old who had recovered from COVID-19. Recombination linked TRBV18 to TRBJ2-3; TRBD1 aligns with 8 central bases. Sequenced: PBMCs or T cells enriched from blood (not recorded which). The CDR3 loop reads CASSPPTGVSTDTQYF. In nucleotides, the sequence is TGTGCCAGCTCACCCCCGACAGGGGTTAGCACAGATACGCAGTATTTT. Full variable domain (CDR3 extended with the reference TRBV18 and TRBJ2-3 proteins): NAGVMQNPRHLVRRRGQEARLRCSPMKGHSHVYWYRQLPEEGLKFMVYLQKENIIDESGMPKERFSAEFPKEGPSILRIQQVVRGDSAAYFCASSPPTGVSTDTQYFGPGTRLTVL.